This record covers a single T cell receptor beta chain. The specificity of this receptor is unknown. Base quality data are lacking; no much larger clone is found one base away. The immunoSEQ Assay, a bias-controlled multiplex PCR, was used to amplify TCRbeta CDR3 regions from genomic DNA. The authors' pipeline ran thus. The number of nucleated cells in each sample was estimated from the amplification of reference gene primers within the assay. To quantify the absolute abundance of each unique TCRbeta CDR3 rearrangement, sequence reads were collapsed and filtered. Productive Simpson clonality was computed per sample as the square root of Simpson's diversity index over productive rearrangements. TCRdb took this table from immuneACCESS and kept in-frame rearrangements with V and J called. Such tables lack part of the clones; where checked against another copy, unresolved V genes explain under half of the gap, and the rest is unexplained. V, J and clone size were drawn from that table, and D and trimming were deduced from the DNA. Across this sample there are under 45,000 clones, with roughly 80% seen only once. The ten top clones hold approximately 30% of the sample.

The data belong to a study of blood T cell repertoires in COVID-19 (dated by TCRdb to 2018 to 2021). Regarding the research as a whole: Samples from collaborators originated in the United States, Italy and Spain and spanned both the acute and convalescent phases of COVID-19. The prospective study material was composed of cDNA or gDNA derived from T cells, B-cell-depleted T cells, or PBMCs. Subjects who had been exposed to COVID-19, were actively infected with it, or had recovered from it provided the deeply sampled blood TCRbeta repertoires that made up the dataset. The repertoires were made available in a free public database intended to serve as a resource for research on the immune response to SARS-CoV-2. Samples were obtained from the ongoing ImmuneRACE study (first 160 participants) and from over 1,000 subjects provided by 6 global collaborators. Sample metadata almost always included a de-identified subject ID, COVID-19 status, age in years and sex. Where HLA class I and class II types were available, the types were taken from metadata supplied by the sample provider, not from assay-based typing.

What the study reported, not specific to this receptor: Clinical and demographic metadata were provided uncurated, with the amount varying by source and participant.

Whole blood was collected in K2EDTA tubes by collaborating institutions according to the institutions' own protocols. For TCRbeta analysis, collaborator samples were shipped as frozen whole blood, as isolated PBMCs, or as DNA extracted from either sample type. The germline V gene gives CDR1 as SGHRS and CDR2 as YFSETQ. Including cysteine and phenylalanine, the CDR3 has 16 amino acids. CDR3 DNA is the only sequence kept; it has 48 bases, read in frame from the first base. Trimming takes 0 bases off V and 5 bases off J; junction bases not matched to a gene: 5. This receptor was taken from a woman in her seventies with acute or convalescent COVID-19. Sequencing input: peripheral blood. This chain is built from TRBV5-1 and TRBJ2-1; 10 nucleotides in the junction match TRBD2. The CDR3 protein: CASSLVASGRNNEQFF. The bases read TGCGCCAGCAGCTTGGTTGCTAGCGGGAGAAACAATGAGCAGTTCTTC.